This TCR beta chain was recorded in a study of early T cells in non-severe SARS-CoV-2 infection. This clonotype is termed medium-sized. No antigen is known for it. Researchers attached unique molecular identifiers to individual cDNA molecules. TCRdb independently ran MiXCR on the 5' RACE reads; one entry per CDR3 protein. The sample shows under 60,000 distinct CDR3 sequences, under 9% of them seen only once. This CDR3 has 16 amino acids. The junction had 7 bases not matched to a gene; V was cut back by 3 bases and J by 6 bases. Germline V gene lookup returns CDR1 DFQATT and CDR2 SNEGSKA (reference sequence). Study results and caveats: The study's VDJdb matching favored anti-spike CD8 responses and missed private and CD4 specificities.

This TCR derives from an adult who was a healthcare worker with PCR-confirmed SARS-CoV-2 infection or an uninfected control (not recorded which). V gene TRBV20-1 combines with J gene TRBJ2-3; 15 bases fit TRBD2. The sequencing used whole blood, collected at baseline. The CDR3 sequence: CSARVGTSGGFDTQYF. The CDR3 DNA is TGCAGTGCTAGGGTCGGGACTAGCGGGGGGTTCGATACGCAGTATTTT.